These 30 T cell receptor beta chains were all obtained from the same sample, sequenced in a study of shared clonotypes between healthy human individuals. Data came from immunoSEQ multiplex PCR; TCRdb stores just in-frame clones and leaves some out. The repertoire consists of a few million clones, with roughly 93% occurring once and the leading ten covering under 2%. CD45RO negativity and positive selection for CCR7 defined naive CD8 cells, a population that excluded terminally differentiated effector memory CD45RA+ cells. Sequenced input: naive CD8+ T cells from PBMCs. The source is a man aged 18 to 29 in good health. Some clones in this sample may be carry-over from other donors' samples.

A note on this clone: The same CDR3 also results from other DNA sequences found in this sample. The rearrangement links TRBV29-1 to TRBJ2-7; 9 bases agree with TRBD2. Germline CDR1 and CDR2: SQVTM and ANQGSEA. V lost 7 bases to trimming and J lost 0 bases; unmatched junction nucleotides: 4. CDR3 length equals 13 residues. The CDR3 DNA sequence: TGCAGCGCGACTAGCGGCCTCTCCTACGAGCAGTACTTC. Its translation: CSATSGLSYEQYF.

The chain couples TRBV9 to TRBJ2-3, with a weak D call TRBD1 (6 bases). This CDR3 contains 16 residues. Germline CDR1 is SGDLS and CDR2 is YYNGEE. Trimming removed 0 bases from V and 2 bases from J, with 13 bases in between. The CDR3 sequence: CASSVDTGILTDTQYF. In DNA, the CDR3 is TGTGCCAGCAGCGTAGATACAGGGATCCTCACAGATACGCAGTATTTT.

The rearrangement uses TRBV10-1 and TRBJ2-2, with D maybe TRBD1 (6 bases). V was shortened by 10 bases and J by 6 bases, with 21 bases between the two germline ends. The CDR3 totals 15 residues. Germline V gives CDR1 WNHNN, CDR2 SYGVQD (reference sequence). CDR3 region: CAKKIKGDRAGELFF. In DNA form, the CDR3 reads TGCGCCAAGAAGATAAAGGGGGATAGGGCCGGGGAGCTGTTTTTT.

The chain is built from TRBV4-3 and TRBJ2-2; 10 bases align to TRBD2. The CDR3 length is 18 residues. CDR1 is LGHNA, CDR2 YSLEER, per germline. The junction had 9 bases not matched to a gene; V was cut back by 1 base and J by 4 bases. The CDR3, as DNA: TGCGCCAGCAGCCAAGCGGGGCTAGCGGGAGAGGGCACCGGGGAGCTGTTTTTT. The encoded protein is CASSQAGLAGEGTGELFF.

The rearrangement links TRBV29-1 to TRBJ2-3; TRBD2 matches at 13 bases. Germline V gene data show CDR1 as SQVTM and CDR2 as ANQGSEA. The CDR3 contains 16 residues. The junction had 6 bases not matched to a gene; V was cut back by 0 bases and J by 6 bases. CDR3 nucleotide sequence: TGCAGCGTTGAAGATAGGACTAGCGGGAGATTGGATACGCAGTATTTT. This sequence encodes CSVEDRTSGRLDTQYF.

V usage is TRBV7-9 and J usage is TRBJ1-4; D call uncertain. Germline V gene lookup returns CDR1 SEHNR and CDR2 FQNEAQ (reference sequence). The CDR3 consists of 15 residues. Trimming left V 5 bases short and J 14 bases short, with 24 bases between. CDR3 coding DNA: TGTGCCAGCAGCCCCCGGGAACGTGGCGGGTTTAAGCTGTTTTTT. Translating gives CASSPRERGGFKLFF.

CDR3 amino acids: CASRKGVSYEQYF. The CDR3 DNA follows: TGTGCCAGCAGGAAAGGGGTCTCCTACGAGCAGTACTTC. V gene TRBV28 combines with J gene TRBJ2-7; D possibly corresponds to TRBD1 (5 bases). V shed 6 bases and J shed 0 bases, with 9 bases lying between them. The germline V gene encodes CDR1 MDHEN and CDR2 SYDVKM. The CDR3 runs 13 residues.

The DNA of the CDR3 is TGTGCCAGCAGTTTAGGAGGTTGGAATACCTACAATGAGCAGTTCTTC. This codes for CASSLGGWNTYNEQFF. The chain joins TRBV27 to TRBJ2-1; D may be TRBD2 (5 bases). CDR1 is MNHEY, CDR2 SMNVEV, per germline (reference sequence). This CDR3 comprises 16 residues. V dropped 2 bases and J dropped 2 bases, with 13 bases sitting between them.

This clone has more than one count but fewer than ten. The gene calls are TRBV7-9 and TRBJ1-1, with D perhaps matching TRBD1 (6 bases). Per the germline V gene, CDR1 is SEHNR and CDR2 is FQNEAQ (reference sequence). The CDR3 contains 12 residues. Trimming left V 5 bases short and J 6 bases short, with 10 bases between. In DNA, the CDR3 is TGTGCCAGCAGCGTGACAGGTCCTGAAGCTTTCTTT. Amino acids: CASSVTGPEAFF.

Ten or more counts support this clone. The chain uses TRBV6-4 and TRBJ2-2, with unresolved D. The CDR3 spans 14 residues. The germline V gene encodes CDR1 MRHNA and CDR2 SNTAGT. V lost 3 bases, J lost 3 bases, and 8 bases lay in between. The CDR3 is CASSEGQDTGELFF. For the CDR3, the DNA is TGTGCCAGCAGTGAAGGGCAGGACACCGGGGAGCTGTTTTTT.

Comment on this clone: Other DNA sequences of this sample code for an identical CDR3. The chain recombines TRBV19 with TRBJ2-7; 7 bases match TRBD1. This CDR3 is built from 14 residues. Germline V gene lookup returns CDR1 LNHDA and CDR2 SQIVND (reference sequence). V shed 1 base, J shed 0 bases, and the junction held 0 bases outside the gene matches. CDR3 residues: CASSIGDSSYEQYF. CDR3 sequence (DNA): TGTGCCAGTAGTATAGGGGACAGCTCCTACGAGCAGTACTTC.

This clone was recorded only once. The genes are TRBV5-1 and TRBJ1-3; D gene ambiguous. The germline V gene has CDR1 SGHRS and CDR2 YFSETQ. V was shortened by 4 bases and J by 0 bases, with 8 bases between the two germline ends. There are 14 residues in the CDR3. CDR3 sequence reads: CASSPRSSGNTIYF. The CDR3 nucleotides read TGCGCCAGCAGCCCTAGAAGCTCTGGAAACACCATATATTTT.

Worth noting for this clone: The identical CDR3 is also encoded by other nucleotide sequences in the sample. This sequence joins TRBV7-9 and TRBJ1-1; a possible D gene is TRBD1 (5 bases). V was shortened by 3 bases and J by 1 base, with 9 bases between the two germline ends. The CDR3 consists of 14 residues. Germline V gene lookup returns CDR1 SEHNR and CDR2 FQNEAQ (reference sequence). DNA for the CDR3: TGTGCCAGCAGCTTGGGGGGGGAGAACACTGAAGCTTTCTTT. Encoded protein: CASSLGGENTEAFF. Full variable domain (rest looked up from reference TRBV7-9 and TRBJ1-1): DTGVSQNPRHKITKRGQNVTFRCDPISEHNRLYWYRQTLGQGPEFLTYFQNEAQLEKSRLLSDRFSAERPKGSFSTLEIQRTEQGDSAMYLCASSLGGENTEAFFGQGTRLTVV.

The V call is TRBV7-6, the J call TRBJ2-7, with D perhaps TRBD1 (5 bases). Trimming pared 2 bases from V and 5 bases from J, leaving 10 bases between. The germline V gene has CDR1 SGHVS and CDR2 FNYEAQ. The CDR3 length is 13 residues. CDR3 in amino acids: CASSLLQGNEQYF. In DNA form, the CDR3 reads TGTGCCAGCAGCTTACTCCAGGGTAACGAGCAGTACTTC. Combining the CDR3 with reference TRBV7-6 and TRBJ2-7 gives the whole variable domain GAGVSQSPRYKVTKRGQDVALRCDPISGHVSLYWYRQALGQGPEFLTYFNYEAQQDKSGLPNDRFSAERPEGSISTLTIQRTEQRDSAMYRCASSLLQGNEQYFGPGTRLTVT.

The rearrangement joins TRBV13 to TRBJ2-1; TRBD2 is a possible D gene (6 bases). CDR1 and CDR2 (germline): PRHDT, FYEKMQ (reference sequence). This CDR3 contains 15 residues. Trimming removed 5 bases from V and 3 bases from J, with 14 bases in between. CDR3 coding DNA: TGTGCCAGCAGCGAAAGGCAGGGACTCTACAATGAGCAGTTCTTC. Protein sequence: CASSERQGLYNEQFF.

V gene TRBV30 combines with J gene TRBJ2-2, with D hard to call. Looked up from germline, CDR1 is GTSNPN and CDR2 is SVGIG (reference sequence). The germline V and J ends were trimmed by 0 bases and 9 bases, with 8 bases remaining between them. CDR3 length: 12 amino acids. CDR3 sequence (DNA): TGTGCCTGGAGTGTGCAACTCCGGGAGCTGTTTTTT. This translates into CAWSVQLRELFF.

CDR3 nucleotide sequence: TGTGCCAGCACCGCGACAGGGGGTGGCTATGGCTACACCTTC. Translation: CASTATGGGYGYTF. The chain joins TRBV27 to TRBJ1-2; 9 bases are shared with TRBD1. V trimming: 7 bases; J trimming: 4 bases; junction bases outside the gene matches: 7. The CDR3 is 14 amino acids. CDR1 is MNHEY and CDR2 is SMNVEV in the germline V gene (reference sequence).

The chain couples TRBV5-1 to TRBJ2-1, with 11 bases lining up with TRBD1. V trimming: 3 bases; J trimming: 5 bases; junction bases outside the gene matches: 7. There are 16 residues in the CDR3. CDR1 and CDR2 from the germline V gene are SGHRS and YFSETQ. The DNA for the CDR3 is TGCGCCAGCAGCTGGGGCCGGGACAGGGGGGACAATGAGCAGTTCTTC. As protein: CASSWGRDRGDNEQFF.

This clone showed up just once. CDR3 loop: CASSESAAGAGETQYF. In DNA form, the CDR3 reads TGCGCCAGCAGTGAGTCCGCGGCAGGGGCAGGGGAGACCCAGTACTTC. The chain couples TRBV10-1 to TRBJ2-5, with D possibly being TRBD1 (6 bases). Trimming took 0 bases from V and 5 from J, leaving 16 bases between them. CDR3 length equals 16 residues. Germline V lookup: CDR1 WNHNN, CDR2 SYGVQD (reference sequence).

The chain uses TRBV15 and TRBJ1-2; 7 bases are shared with TRBD1. Unmatched junction bases numbered 6, after V lost 5 bases and J lost 0 bases. The length of the CDR3 is 15 residues. Germline assignment: CDR1 LNHNV and CDR2 YYDKDF (reference sequence). CDR3 nucleotide sequence: TGTGCCACCAGCCCCGGACAGGCAACTAACTATGGCTACACCTTC. As protein: CATSPGQATNYGYTF.

The chain is built from TRBV27 and TRBJ2-2; D ambiguous. Germline CDR1 is MNHEY and CDR2 is SMNVEV (reference sequence). This CDR3 is built from 16 residues. V was trimmed by 4 bases and J by 4 bases, leaving 16 bases between them. CDR3: CASSSLLSLGTGELFF. In DNA, the CDR3 is TGTGCCAGCAGTTCACTCCTTTCATTGGGCACCGGGGAGCTGTTTTTT.

The V gene is TRBV1, the J gene TRBJ1-1. TRBV1 is designated a pseudogene. This CDR3 has 14 amino acids. The CDR3 here is CTSSQETENTEAFF. Written as DNA, the CDR3 is TGCACCAGCAGCCAAGAGACGGAGAACACTGAAGCTTTCTTT.

This clone appeared once. J is TRBJ2-2 and V is TRBV7-6, with 7 nucleotides matching TRBD2. V shed 5 bases and J 8 bases; nucleotides not matched to a gene: 20. Germline CDR1 and CDR2: SGHVS and FNYEAQ. The CDR3 totals 18 residues. The CDR3 DNA is TGTGCCAGCAGCCCCTTGGCTAGCGGAGAGCGGTTGTCGGGGGAGCTGTTTTTT. This gives the protein CASSPLASGERLSGELFF.

V usage is TRBV7-9 and J usage is TRBJ2-1, with TRBD1 as a possible D gene (6 bases). Germline loops: CDR1 SEHNR, CDR2 FQNEAQ (reference sequence). This CDR3 spans 12 amino acids. V was pared by 4 bases and J by 9 bases, with 10 bases between. The CDR3 sequence: CASSSDRSEQFF. DNA of the CDR3: TGTGCCAGCAGCTCAGACAGGTCTGAGCAGTTCTTC.

About this clone itself: In the same sample, other DNA sequences code for this CDR3. The chain links TRBV27 to TRBJ2-3; no clear D. Trimming removed 3 bases at V and 2 bases at J, with 9 bases between. Germline loops: CDR1 MNHEY, CDR2 SMNVEV (reference sequence). The CDR3 contains 14 residues. The DNA for the CDR3 is TGTGCCAGCAGTTTGTCCCCGAACACAGATACGCAGTATTTT. This codes for CASSLSPNTDTQYF.

The rearrangement uses TRBV27 and TRBJ2-1; the match to TRBD2 covers 10 bases. V lost 4 bases and J lost 2; bases outside the gene matches: 5. CDR3 length equals 16 residues. Per germline, CDR1 MNHEY and CDR2 SMNVEV (reference sequence). CDR3 in amino acids: CASSSSSGSTYNEQFF. CDR3 DNA: TGTGCCAGCAGTTCCTCTAGCGGGAGCACCTACAATGAGCAGTTCTTC.

The rearrangement joins TRBV5-8 to TRBJ2-7; TRBD1 might be the D (5 bases). Germline CDR1 and CDR2: SGHTS and YDEGEE. V lost 0 bases, J lost 5 bases, and 15 bases lay in between. CDR3 length equals 15 residues. Here the CDR3 reads CASSLDEAGSHEQYF. The CDR3, as DNA: TGTGCCAGCAGCTTGGATGAGGCAGGGTCCCACGAGCAGTACTTC.

The V and J genes are TRBV29-1 and TRBJ1-2, with D uncertain. The CDR3 is 11 amino acids. CDR1 and CDR2 from the germline V gene are SQVTM and ANQGSEA. V shed 6 bases and J shed 3 bases, with 8 bases lying between them. Here the CDR3 DNA reads TGCAGCGTGTACTATTACTATGGCTACACCTTC. Its translation: CSVYYYYGYTF.

The chain couples TRBV7-8 to TRBJ2-1; D gene uncertain. The germline V and J ends were trimmed by 5 bases and 4 bases, with 24 bases remaining between them. The CDR3 is 18 residues long. The V gene's germline CDR1 is SGHVS and CDR2 FQNEAQ. CDR3 region: CASSTSPSIGKVYNEQFF. CDR3 nucleotides: TGTGCCAGCAGCACAAGTCCATCGATTGGGAAGGTATACAATGAGCAGTTCTTC. Full variable domain (missing parts from reference TRBV7-8 and TRBJ2-1): GAGVSQSPRYKVAKRGQDVALRCDPISGHVSLFWYQQALGQGPEFLTYFQNEAQLDKSGLPSDRFFAERPEGSVSTLKIQRTQQEDSAVYLCASSTSPSIGKVYNEQFFGPGTRLTVL.

Remarks on this clone: Other DNA sequences in the sample encode the same CDR3. The gene calls are TRBV7-8 and TRBJ2-3; D could derive from TRBD1 or TRBD2 (6 bases each). This CDR3 is 15 amino acids long. CDR1 and CDR2 (germline): SGHVS, FQNEAQ. V gave up 3 bases and J gave up 2 bases, with 12 bases separating them. The CDR3 nucleotides are TGTGCCAGCAGCTTTTTAAGGGGGGACACAGATACGCAGTATTTT. This encodes CASSFLRGDTDTQYF.